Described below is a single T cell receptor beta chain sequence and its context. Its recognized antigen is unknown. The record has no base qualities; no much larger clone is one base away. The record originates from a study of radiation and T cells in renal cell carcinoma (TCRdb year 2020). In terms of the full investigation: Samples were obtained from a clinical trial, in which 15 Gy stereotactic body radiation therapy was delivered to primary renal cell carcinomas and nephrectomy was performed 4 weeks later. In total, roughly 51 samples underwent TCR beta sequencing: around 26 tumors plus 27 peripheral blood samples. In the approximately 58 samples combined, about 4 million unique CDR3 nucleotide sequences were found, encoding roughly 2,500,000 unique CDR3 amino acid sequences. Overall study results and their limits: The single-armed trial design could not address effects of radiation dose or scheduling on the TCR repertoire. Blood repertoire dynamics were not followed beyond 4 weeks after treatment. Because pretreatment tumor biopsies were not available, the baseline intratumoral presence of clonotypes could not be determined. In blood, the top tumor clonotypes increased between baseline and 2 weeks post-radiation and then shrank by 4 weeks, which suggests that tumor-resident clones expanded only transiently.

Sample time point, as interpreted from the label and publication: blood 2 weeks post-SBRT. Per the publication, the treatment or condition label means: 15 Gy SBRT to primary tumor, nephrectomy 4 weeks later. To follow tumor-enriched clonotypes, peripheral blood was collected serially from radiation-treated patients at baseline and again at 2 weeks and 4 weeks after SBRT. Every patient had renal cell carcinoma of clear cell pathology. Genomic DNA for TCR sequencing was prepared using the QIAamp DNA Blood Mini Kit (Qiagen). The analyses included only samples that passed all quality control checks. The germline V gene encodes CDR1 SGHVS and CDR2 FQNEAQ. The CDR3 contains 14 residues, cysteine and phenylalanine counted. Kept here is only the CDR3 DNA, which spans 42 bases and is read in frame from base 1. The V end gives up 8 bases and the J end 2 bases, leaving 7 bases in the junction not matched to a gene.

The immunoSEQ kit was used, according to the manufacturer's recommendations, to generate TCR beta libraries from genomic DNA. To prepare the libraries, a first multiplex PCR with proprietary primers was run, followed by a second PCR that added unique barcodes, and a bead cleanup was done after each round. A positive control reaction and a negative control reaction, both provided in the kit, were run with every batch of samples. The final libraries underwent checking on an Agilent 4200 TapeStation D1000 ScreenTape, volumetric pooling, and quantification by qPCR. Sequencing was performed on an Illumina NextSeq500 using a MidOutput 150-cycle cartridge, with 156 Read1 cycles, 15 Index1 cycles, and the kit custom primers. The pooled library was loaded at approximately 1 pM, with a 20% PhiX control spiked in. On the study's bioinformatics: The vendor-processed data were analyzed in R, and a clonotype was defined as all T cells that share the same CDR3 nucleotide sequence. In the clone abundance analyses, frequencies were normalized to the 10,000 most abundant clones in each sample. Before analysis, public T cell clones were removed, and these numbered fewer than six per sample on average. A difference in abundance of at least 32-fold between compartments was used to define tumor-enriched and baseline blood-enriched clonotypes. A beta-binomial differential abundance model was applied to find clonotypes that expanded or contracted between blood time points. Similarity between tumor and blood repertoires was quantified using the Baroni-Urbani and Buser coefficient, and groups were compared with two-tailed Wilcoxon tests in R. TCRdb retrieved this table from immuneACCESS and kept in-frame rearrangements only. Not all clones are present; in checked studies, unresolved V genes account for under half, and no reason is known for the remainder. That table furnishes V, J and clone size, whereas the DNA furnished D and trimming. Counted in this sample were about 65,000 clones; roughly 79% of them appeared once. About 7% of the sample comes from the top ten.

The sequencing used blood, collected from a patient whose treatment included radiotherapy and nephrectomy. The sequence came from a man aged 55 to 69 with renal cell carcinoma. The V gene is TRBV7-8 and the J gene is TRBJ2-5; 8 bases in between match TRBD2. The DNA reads TGTGCCAGCTCACGACTAGCGAGACAAGAGACCCAGTACTTC. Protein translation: CASSRLARQETQYF. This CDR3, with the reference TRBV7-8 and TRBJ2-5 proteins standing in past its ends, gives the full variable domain GAGVSQSPRYKVAKRGQDVALRCDPISGHVSLFWYQQALGQGPEFLTYFQNEAQLDKSGLPSDRFFAERPEGSVSTLKIQRTQQEDSAVYLCASSRLARQETQYFGPGTRLLVL.